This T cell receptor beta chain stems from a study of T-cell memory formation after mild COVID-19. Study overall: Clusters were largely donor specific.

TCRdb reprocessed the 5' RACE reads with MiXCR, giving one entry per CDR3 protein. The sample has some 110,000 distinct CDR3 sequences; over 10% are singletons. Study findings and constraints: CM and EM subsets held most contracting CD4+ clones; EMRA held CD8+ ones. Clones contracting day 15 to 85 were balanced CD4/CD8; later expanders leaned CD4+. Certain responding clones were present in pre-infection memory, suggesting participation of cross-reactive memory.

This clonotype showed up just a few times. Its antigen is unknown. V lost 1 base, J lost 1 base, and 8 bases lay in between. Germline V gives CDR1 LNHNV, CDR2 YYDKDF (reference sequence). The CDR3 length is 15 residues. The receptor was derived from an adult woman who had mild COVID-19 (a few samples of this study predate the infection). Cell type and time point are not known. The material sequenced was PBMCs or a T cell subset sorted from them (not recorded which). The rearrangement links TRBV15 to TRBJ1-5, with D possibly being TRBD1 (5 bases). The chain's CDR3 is CATSRVGGSNQPQHF. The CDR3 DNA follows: TGTGCCACCAGCAGAGTGGGGGGAAGCAATCAGCCCCAGCATTTT.